The 16 T cell receptor beta chains in this list originate from one sample, sequenced in a study of T cell responses to AZD1222 COVID-19 vaccine. Sequencing used immunoSEQ multiplex PCR; TCRdb keeps in-frame clones, though not all of them. Altogether about 39,000 clones are present, approximately 85% being singletons, with the ten largest covering approximately 27%. The specimen was peripheral blood, collected 28 days after the second dose of the MenACWY control vaccine. All receptors derive from an adult who received the MenACWY meningococcal vaccine as a control.

This chain connects TRBV28 to TRBJ1-2, with a tentative D call TRBD1 (5 bases). CDR3 length equals 11 residues. Germline loops: CDR1 MDHEN, CDR2 SYDVKM. The ends were cut back, 6 bases at V and 12 bases at J, with 14 bases in the middle. The CDR3 DNA follows: TGTGCCAGCAGGCGGGACGGACCTAACACCTTC. This translates into CASRRDGPNTF.

CDR3 in DNA: TGTGCCAGCAGCGAATTAGGGGGAGCTGGGCAGTTCTTC. Amino acid sequence: CASSELGGAGQFF. V is TRBV7-2 and J is TRBJ2-1; D might be TRBD1 (6 bases). Germline values: CDR1 SGHTA, CDR2 FQGNSA. CDR3 length: 13 residues. With 5 bases removed from V and 12 bases from J, the gap between germline ends came to 17 bases. Using reference TRBV7-2 and TRBJ2-1 for the parts outside the CDR3, the full variable domain is GAGVSQSPSNKVTEKGKDVELRCDPISGHTALYWYRQSLGQGLEFLIYFQGNSAPDKSGLPSDRFSAERTGGSVSTLTIQRTQQEDSAVYLCASSELGGAGQFFGPGTRLTVL.

This chain joins TRBV5-1 and TRBJ1-3; perhaps TRBD1 as D (6 bases). CDR3 length: 15 amino acids. V gave up 4 bases and J gave up 4 bases, with 15 bases separating them. Germline values: CDR1 SGHRS, CDR2 YFSETQ. CDR3 sequence: CASSQQGMGGNTIYF. CDR3 nucleotides: TGCGCCAGCAGCCAACAGGGTATGGGAGGAAACACCATATATTTT.

The CDR3 DNA reads TGTGCCAGCAGTTTACGTAAAGATACGCAGTATTTT. As protein: CASSLRKDTQYF. This sequence joins TRBV28 and TRBJ2-3; D ambiguous. CDR1 is MDHEN, CDR2 SYDVKM, per germline. Trimming shortened V by 2 bases and J by 5 bases, and 5 bases separated the two germline ends. This CDR3 spans 12 amino acids. Together with reference TRBV28 and TRBJ2-3, the CDR3 gives the full variable domain: DVKVTQSSRYLVKRTGEKVFLECVQDMDHENMFWYRQDPGLGLRLIYFSYDVKMKEKGDIPEGYSVSREKKERFSLILESASTNQTSMYLCASSLRKDTQYFGPGTRLTVL.

The chain combines TRBV6-5 with TRBJ1-1; 8 nucleotides match TRBD1. This CDR3 comprises 15 residues. Germline V CDR1 and CDR2: MNHEY, SVGAGI. V lost 7 bases and J lost 6; bases outside the gene matches: 13. CDR3 sequence (DNA): TGTGCCAGCATTTTGAGGACAGGGAGTATCGCTGAAGCTTTCTTT. It codes for CASILRTGSIAEAFF.

The chain recombines TRBV5-4 with TRBJ1-3; 8 bases are a match to TRBD1. Germline V lookup: CDR1 SGHNT, CDR2 YYREEE (reference sequence). The CDR3 loop spans 14 amino acids. Germline trimming cut 4 bases from V and 6 bases from J; bases unmatched to any gene: 6. The DNA for the CDR3 is TGTGCCAGCAGCACCGGACAGGGAGAAAACACCATATATTTT. Its protein is CASSTGQGENTIYF.

The CDR3 DNA sequence: TGTGCCAGCAGTTCCCCCGCGGGAGTGGGTTTTGACCAGTACTTC. This gives the protein CASSSPAGVGFDQYF. The gene calls are TRBV7-9 and TRBJ2-5, with 7 bases identical to TRBD2. Trimming cost V 6 bases and J 10 bases; bases outside gene matches: 17. Germline V CDR1 and CDR2: SEHNR, FQNEAQ (reference sequence). The CDR3 has 15 residues.

CDR3 nucleotide sequence: TGTGCCAGCAGCGTAGGACTAGCGGAGACCCAGTACTTC. The encoded protein is CASSVGLAETQYF. This chain connects TRBV9 to TRBJ2-5, with 8 bases identical to TRBD2. With V trimmed by 0 bases and J by 5 bases, 0 bases remained unmatched. Looked up from germline, CDR1 is SGDLS and CDR2 is YYNGEE. This CDR3 comprises 13 residues.

The rearrangement uses TRBV6-1 and TRBJ2-3; possible D gene TRBD1, 5 bases. CDR1 and CDR2 from the germline V gene are MNHNS and SASEGT. V lost 2 bases and J 2 bases, leaving 11 bases between the germline ends. CDR3 size: 15 residues. The CDR3 bases are TGTGCCAGCAGTGAAATACAGGCCTACACAGATACGCAGTATTTT. This gives the protein CASSEIQAYTDTQYF.

The rearrangement links TRBV24-1 to TRBJ2-2; D is ambiguous. The CDR3 is 14 amino acids. The V and J ends lost 6 bases and 0 bases respectively, with 7 bases between them. Per germline, CDR1 KGHDR and CDR2 SFDVKD. CDR3 in amino acids: CATSMASNTGELFF. The CDR3 bases are TGTGCCACCAGTATGGCTTCGAACACCGGGGAGCTGTTTTTT.

This rearrangement joins TRBV4-2 to TRBJ2-7; D call uncertain. This CDR3 contains 16 residues. V lost 0 bases, J lost 0 bases, and 12 bases lay in between. The germline CDR1 and CDR2 sequences are LGHNA and YNFKEQ. CDR3 nucleotides: TGTGCCAGCAGCCAAGATCACGGGCCAAGCTCCTACGAGCAGTACTTC. Protein sequence: CASSQDHGPSSYEQYF.

V usage is TRBV7-3 and J usage is TRBJ1-1, with 8 bases aligning to TRBD1. V lost 2 bases and J lost 2; bases outside the gene matches: 10. The CDR3 has 17 residues. Per germline, CDR1 SGHTA and CDR2 FQGTGA. The CDR3 protein is CASSLSTGETKNTEAFF. DNA for the CDR3: TGTGCCAGCAGCTTATCGACAGGGGAGACGAAAAACACTGAAGCTTTCTTT.

V is TRBV3-1 (or the pseudogene TRBV3-2) and J is TRBJ1-1; maybe TRBD1 (6 bases). V was cut by 4 bases and J by 7 bases, with 10 bases left in between. From germline, CDR1 is LGHDT and CDR2 YNNKEL (reference sequence). The CDR3 is made up of 12 amino acids. The CDR3 loop reads CASSLGAREAFF. The CDR3 DNA reads as TGTGCCAGCAGCCTGGGGGCCCGTGAAGCTTTCTTT.

The rearrangement links TRBV19 to TRBJ2-3; tentatively, D is TRBD2 (6 bases). There are 15 residues in the CDR3. The germline V gene has CDR1 LNHDA and CDR2 SQIVND (reference sequence). The V end lost 1 base, the J end lost 4 bases, and 12 bases lay between the germline ends. The CDR3 bases are TGTGCCAGTAGTATAGTCGGGGGAGGCGCAGATACGCAGTATTTT. Translated: CASSIVGGGADTQYF.

This clone was observed once. The rearrangement uses TRBV4-1 and TRBJ2-2, with TRBD1 matching 7 bases. The CDR3 is 17 residues long. Per germline, CDR1 MGHRA and CDR2 YSYEKL. Losses at the gene ends were 1 base for V and 5 bases for J; bases not matched to a gene: 10. The CDR3 loop reads CASSQGLGQSLTGELFF. For the CDR3, the DNA is TGCGCCAGCAGCCAAGGACTGGGACAGAGCTTGACCGGGGAGCTGTTTTTT.

This chain links TRBV7-8 with TRBJ2-7; perhaps TRBD2 as D (5 bases). V was trimmed by 8 bases and J by 3 bases, leaving 17 bases between them. Germline CDR1 SGHVS, CDR2 FQNEAQ. CDR3 size: 14 residues. CDR3 in DNA: TGTGCCAGCTCATTGGCCCCCGGGGTCTACGAGCAGTACTTC. It translates to CASSLAPGVYEQYF.